This TCR beta chain was sequenced for a study of blood T cell repertoires in COVID-19. Study at large: The United States, Italy and Spain were the sources of the acute and convalescent COVID-19 samples. PBMCs, B-cell-depleted T cells, or T cells provided the cDNA or gDNA that made up the material.

The V and J ends lost 10 bases and 1 base, in that order; junction bases with no gene match: 8. Per germline, CDR1 MDHEN and CDR2 SYDVKM. This CDR3 is 14 amino acids long. The assay was immunoSEQ multiplex PCR, and TCRdb's table has in-frame clones only and misses some. Of hundreds of thousands of clones in the sample, roughly 80% were seen once. This study enrolled people aged roughly 18 to 100 from approximately 25 US geographic areas. Categorization into cohorts depended on clinical history that participants reported. The rearrangement joins TRBV28 to TRBJ2-3; 7 bases fit TRBD1. This receptor was taken from a man in his thirties or forties with acute COVID-19. Sequencing used PBMCs or T cells enriched from blood (not recorded which). The DNA for the CDR3 is TGTGCCACAGAAGACAGGGTCCGCACAGATACGCAGTATTTT. Translation gives CATEDRVRTDTQYF. Full variable domain (rest looked up from reference TRBV28 and TRBJ2-3): DVKVTQSSRYLVKRTGEKVFLECVQDMDHENMFWYRQDPGLGLRLIYFSYDVKMKEKGDIPEGYSVSREKKERFSLILESASTNQTSMYLCATEDRVRTDTQYFGPGTRLTVL.